These T cell receptor beta chains were read from a single sample in a study of T-cell reconstitution after alpha-beta-depleted transplantation in children. Each CDR3 protein is one row after TCRdb ran MiXCR on the PCR reads. The sample lists about 420,000 distinct CDR3 sequences; under 20% were seen once. The sample was PBMCs, mostly from graft donor cells, taken 360 days after TCRalphabeta/CD19-depleted stem cell transplant. The receptors here all came from a boy under two years old who had a stem cell transplant for Wiskott-Aldrich syndrome, so the T cells may come from the graft donor. The CDR3 runs from the conserved cysteine through the conserved F or W. A D gene is named only where the DNA matches it firmly. Clone sizes are given selectively: once, few, many, or a class where the clone is expanded.

v_call,d_call,j_call,clone_size,cdr3_nt,cdr3_aa
TRBV27,NA,TRBJ2-3,NA,TGTGCCAGCACCACAGCTGCTTTGGGCACAGATACGCAGTATTTT,CASTTAALGTDTQYF
TRBV19,NA,TRBJ2-1,few,TGTGCCAGTAGTATAGCGTTAGTGCCCCTTGAGAGCTCCTACAATGAGCAGTTCTTC,CASSIALVPLESSYNEQFF
TRBV7-2,NA,TRBJ2-1,NA,TGTGCCAGCAGCCCTAGGGACCGGGACTGGAGACATGAGCAGTTCTTC,CASSPRDRDWRHEQFF
TRBV7-9,NA,TRBJ2-5,NA,TGTGCCAGCAGCTATCGGAGCCTCCAAGAGACCCAGTACTTC,CASSYRSLQETQYF
TRBV12-3/TRBV12-4,NA,TRBJ1-2,NA,TGTGCCAGCAGCCGCTTGCGGGATGGCTACACCTTC,CASSRLRDGYTF
TRBV18,NA,TRBJ2-6,few,TGTGCCAGCTCACCACCGGTTGCCCCTGGGGCCAACGTCCTGACTTTC,CASSPPVAPGANVLTF
TRBV3-1,NA,TRBJ2-5,many,TGTGCCAGCAGCCAAACTAGGTGGGAGACCCAGTACTTC,CASSQTRWETQYF
TRBV3-1,NA,TRBJ2-7,NA,TGTGCCAGCAGCCAAGATATTCGGGAGTACGGCGAGCAGTACTTC,CASSQDIREYGEQYF
TRBV20-1,TRBD2,TRBJ2-5,few,TGCAGTGCTAAAGGGACTAGCGGGAGGGCGTTTGAAGAGACCCAGTACTTC,CSAKGTSGRAFEETQYF
TRBV6-5,NA,TRBJ2-5,NA,TGTGCCAGCAATTACGGGGGGCTCCAAGAGACCCAGTACTTC,CASNYGGLQETQYF
TRBV18,NA,TRBJ2-7,few,TGTGCCAGCTCCCGGGACTTAGGGGGCTCCTACGAGCAGTACTTC,CASSRDLGGSYEQYF
TRBV11-2,NA,TRBJ2-1,few,TGTGCCAGCAGCTTGGCTCCAGGGATCCACAATGAGCAGTTCTTC,CASSLAPGIHNEQFF
TRBV20-1,NA,TRBJ2-4,NA,TGCAGTGCTAGTTTCAGGGGCGAAAACATTCAGTACTTC,CSASFRGENIQYF
TRBV6-1,NA,TRBJ1-1,few,TGTGCCAGCAGCGGGTGGATGAACACTGAAGCTTTCTTT,CASSGWMNTEAFF
TRBV7-7,NA,TRBJ2-2,NA,TGTGCCAGCAGCTCCGGGAAAAACACCGGGGAGCTGTTTTTT,CASSSGKNTGELFF
TRBV4-1,NA,TRBJ2-2,NA,TGCGCCAGCAGCCTTTCGCCCACCGGGGAGCTGTTTTTT,CASSLSPTGELFF
TRBV12-3/TRBV12-4,NA,TRBJ1-5,many,TGTGCCAGCGCCTCAGGTAGAAGGCCCCAGCATTTT,CASASGRRPQHF
TRBV10-3,TRBD2,TRBJ2-2,few,TGTGCCACCAATGGACTAGCCCCCACCGGGGAGCTGTTTTTT,CATNGLAPTGELFF
TRBV10-3,TRBD2,TRBJ2-3,NA,TGTGCCATCAGTGAAGGTTCGGGGGGGGGAGATACGCAGTATTTT,CAISEGSGGGDTQYF
TRBV5-1,NA,TRBJ2-1,NA,TGCGCCAGCAGCAACGGAGGGCTTTTCCATGAGCAGTTCTTC,CASSNGGLFHEQFF
TRBV28,TRBD1,TRBJ2-7,NA,TGTGCCAGCAGGCCCCCGGGACAGGGTCGCTACGAGCAGTACTTC,CASRPPGQGRYEQYF
TRBV15,NA,TRBJ2-3,many,TGTGCCACCAGCATCTCCTGGGCAGATACGCAGTATTTT,CATSISWADTQYF
TRBV7-2,NA,TRBJ2-2,NA,TGTGCCAGCAGCCCCGCCCCGTGGCGGGAGAACACCGGGGAGCTGTTTTTT,CASSPAPWRENTGELFF
TRBV29-1,NA,TRBJ2-7,few,TGCAGCGTTGACGGGGGGCCCTACGAGCAGTACTTC,CSVDGGPYEQYF
TRBV19,NA,TRBJ1-5,few,TGTGCCAGTAGTATGGGTGCTAGCAATCAGCCCCAGCATTTT,CASSMGASNQPQHF
TRBV5-1,NA,TRBJ2-1,many,TGCGCCAGCAGCTGGGGGGTAGGCTCCTACAATGAGCAGTTCTTC,CASSWGVGSYNEQFF
TRBV19,NA,TRBJ1-4,NA,TGTGCCAGTAGTTGGGAAGGGACTAATGAAAAACTGTTTTTT,CASSWEGTNEKLFF
TRBV4-1,NA,TRBJ2-5,NA,TGCGCCAGCAGCCCGGACTCTACAGGGGAGACCCAGTACTTC,CASSPDSTGETQYF
TRBV12-3/TRBV12-4,TRBD2,TRBJ2-1,NA,TGTGCCAGCAGTTTAGCGCTAATGGAGGGGAGGGCCAATGAGCAGTTCTTC,CASSLALMEGRANEQFF
TRBV30,NA,TRBJ2-7,few,TGTGCCTGGACCGGGACATTCCACTACGAGCAGTACTTC,CAWTGTFHYEQYF
TRBV5-1,NA,TRBJ2-7,NA,TGCGCCAGCAGCTTGGCCGCGGGACAGAACACCTACGAGCAGTACTTC,CASSLAAGQNTYEQYF
TRBV2,NA,TRBJ2-1,many,TGTGCCAGCAGTGAATGGTGGGGGGAGTTAGACAATGAGCAGTTCTTC,CASSEWWGELDNEQFF
TRBV14,NA,TRBJ2-7,NA,TGTGCCAGCAGCCTCGACACCCGGAGGGGCTACGAGCAGTACTTC,CASSLDTRRGYEQYF
TRBV27,NA,TRBJ2-3,few,TGTGCCAGCAGCCGAGTGAGGGACTTAGATACGCAGTATTTT,CASSRVRDLDTQYF
TRBV28,NA,TRBJ2-1,few,TGTGCCAGCACCTCCCTCTACAGGACTGGTGAGCAGTTCTTC,CASTSLYRTGEQFF
TRBV7-2,TRBD2,TRBJ2-2,few,TGTGCCAGCAGCTCCGGGACTAGTATTTTAGGGGAGCTGTTTTTT,CASSSGTSILGELFF
TRBV5-1,NA,TRBJ1-1,many,TGCGCCAGCAGCCGAGGCCTCAATCGGGACTTAGAAGCTTTCTTT,CASSRGLNRDLEAFF
TRBV19,NA,TRBJ2-1,NA,TGTGCCAGTAGTATTGTGTACAATGAGCAGTTCTTC,CASSIVYNEQFF
TRBV5-6,NA,TRBJ1-4,NA,TGTGCCAGCAGCTGGGCAAGCGAAAAACTGTTTTTT,CASSWASEKLFF
TRBV29-1,TRBD2,TRBJ2-2,few,TGCAGCGCCACTAGCGGGGGACTGACGGGGGCCGGGGAGCTGTTTTTT,CSATSGGLTGAGELFF
TRBV7-2,NA,TRBJ2-3,few,TGTGCCAGCAGCTTAGCGCCTCGGTCAGATACGCAGTATTTT,CASSLAPRSDTQYF
TRBV27,NA,TRBJ2-5,NA,TGTGCCAGCAGTTGCCAAGAGACCCAGTACTTC,CASSCQETQYF
TRBV5-1,NA,TRBJ2-3,NA,TGCGCCAGCAGCTTGGAATGGGTCACAGATACGCAGTATTTT,CASSLEWVTDTQYF
TRBV6-5,NA,TRBJ2-7,many,TGTGCCAGCAGTTTCGGCATAGGGGAACAGATCGACTACGAGCAGTACTTC,CASSFGIGEQIDYEQYF
TRBV4-1,TRBD1,TRBJ2-7,NA,TGCGCCAGCAGCTATACGGACAGGCCTGAGGACGAGCAGTACTTC,CASSYTDRPEDEQYF
TRBV2,NA,TRBJ1-1,many,TGTGCCAGCAGTGAAGCCCCGGGATACGGCACTGAAGCTTTCTTT,CASSEAPGYGTEAFF
TRBV29-1,NA,TRBJ2-4,few,TGCAGCGTTGGAGGCAGGAAAAACATTCAGTACTTC,CSVGGRKNIQYF
TRBV20-1,NA,TRBJ2-7,NA,TGCAGTGCTAGAGGGGTACGCTCCTACGAGCAGTACTTC,CSARGVRSYEQYF
TRBV5-1,NA,TRBJ2-1,few,TGCGCCAGCAGCTTGCCGGGCCCCCTGAGCCGCTCCTACAATGAGCAGTTCTTC,CASSLPGPLSRSYNEQFF
TRBV5-1,NA,TRBJ2-7,few,TGCGCCAGCAGCTTGGGCACTGAAGGACTCGGGCAGTACTTC,CASSLGTEGLGQYF
TRBV10-1,NA,TRBJ2-1,NA,TGCGCCAGCAAGTCAGGCTGGAAAAGGACAGCCTCCTACAATGAGCAGTTCTTC,CASKSGWKRTASYNEQFF
TRBV20-1,TRBD1,TRBJ1-5,NA,TGCAGTGCTAGAGAACAGGGGGCTATGGGTCAGCCCCAGCATTTT,CSAREQGAMGQPQHF